Listed below are T cell receptor beta chains from one sample, sequenced in a study of blood T cell repertoires in COVID-19. The table came from immunoSEQ multiplex PCR; TCRdb's copy has only in-frame clones and leaves some out. The sample includes roughly 300,000 clones, approximately 88% of them seen just once. The sample was peripheral blood. The receptors stem from a man younger than 35 with active or convalescent COVID-19. Each CDR3 is given with its conserved first and last residue. A D gene is named only where the DNA matches it firmly. The size entry is marked missing in some rows and otherwise reads once, few, many or a size class.

v_call: TRBV5-1; clone_size: .; d_call: .; j_call: TRBJ2-7; cdr3_aa: CASSAEDGRYEQYF; cdr3_nt: TGCGCCAGCAGCGCGGAGGACGGACGCTACGAGCAGTACTTC
v_call: TRBV7-2; clone_size: .; d_call: .; j_call: TRBJ2-2; cdr3_aa: CASSLKVGGGVNTGELFF; cdr3_nt: TGTGCCAGCAGCTTAAAAGTAGGAGGGGGCGTAAACACCGGGGAGCTGTTTTTT
v_call: TRBV11-1; clone_size: .; d_call: .; j_call: TRBJ2-3; cdr3_aa: CASSQHPDTQYF; cdr3_nt: TGTGCCAGCAGCCAACACCCAGATACGCAGTATTTT
v_call: TRBV5-1; clone_size: .; d_call: TRBD1; j_call: TRBJ1-3; cdr3_aa: CASSFSGGQGNTIYF; cdr3_nt: TGCGCCAGCAGCTTCTCTGGGGGACAGGGAAACACCATATATTTT
v_call: TRBV7-6; clone_size: .; d_call: TRBD1; j_call: TRBJ2-7; cdr3_aa: CASSLDGFSGGEQYF; cdr3_nt: TGTGCCAGCAGCTTAGACGGGTTCTCAGGGGGTGAGCAGTACTTC
v_call: TRBV7-2; clone_size: .; d_call: .; j_call: TRBJ1-2; cdr3_aa: CASSLARGGSGYTF; cdr3_nt: TGTGCCAGCAGCTTAGCGAGGGGAGGAAGTGGCTACACCTTC
v_call: TRBV6-6; clone_size: .; d_call: .; j_call: TRBJ2-1; cdr3_aa: CASSPSYNEQFF; cdr3_nt: TGTGCCAGCAGCCCCTCTTACAATGAGCAGTTCTTC
v_call: TRBV11-2; clone_size: few; d_call: .; j_call: TRBJ2-3; cdr3_aa: CASSLFRNTDTQYF; cdr3_nt: TGTGCCAGCAGCTTATTCAGGAACACAGATACGCAGTATTTT
v_call: TRBV9; clone_size: .; d_call: .; j_call: TRBJ1-1; cdr3_aa: CASSVGGDTEAFF; cdr3_nt: TGTGCCAGCAGCGTAGGCGGCGACACTGAAGCTTTCTTT
v_call: TRBV7-9; clone_size: once; d_call: .; j_call: TRBJ1-2; cdr3_aa: CASSWNRGGDSNYGYTF; cdr3_nt: TGTGCCAGCAGCTGGAACCGCGGGGGCGATTCTAACTATGGCTACACCTTC
v_call: TRBV2; clone_size: .; d_call: .; j_call: TRBJ2-1; cdr3_aa: CASKRGGSANEQFF; cdr3_nt: TGTGCCAGCAAAAGGGGGGGAAGCGCGAATGAGCAGTTCTTC
v_call: TRBV7-3; clone_size: .; d_call: TRBD2; j_call: TRBJ2-2; cdr3_aa: CASSLGLAGTTYTNTGELFF; cdr3_nt: TGTGCCAGCAGCCTGGGACTAGCGGGGACAACCTACACGAACACCGGGGAGCTGTTTTTT
v_call: TRBV7-2; clone_size: .; d_call: TRBD2; j_call: TRBJ2-1; cdr3_aa: CASSPLIGLAGGYEQFF; cdr3_nt: TGTGCCAGCAGCCCTCTAATCGGACTAGCGGGGGGTTATGAGCAGTTCTTC
v_call: TRBV3-1/TRBV3-2; clone_size: .; d_call: TRBD2; j_call: TRBJ2-7; cdr3_aa: CASSQGWLAGPHYEQYF; cdr3_nt: TGTGCCAGCAGCCAAGGGTGGCTAGCGGGGCCCCACTACGAGCAGTACTTC
v_call: TRBV5-4; clone_size: .; d_call: .; j_call: TRBJ2-1; cdr3_aa: CASSFPGTRDNEQFF; cdr3_nt: TGTGCCAGCAGCTTCCCAGGGACTCGCGACAATGAGCAGTTCTTC
v_call: TRBV15; clone_size: .; d_call: TRBD2; j_call: TRBJ2-3; cdr3_aa: CATSRELAGTDTQYF; cdr3_nt: TGTGCCACCAGCAGAGAACTAGCGGGCACAGATACGCAGTATTTT
v_call: TRBV13; clone_size: .; d_call: .; j_call: TRBJ2-3; cdr3_aa: CASRSTDTQYF; cdr3_nt: TGTGCCAGCCGGTCCACAGATACGCAGTATTTT
v_call: TRBV15; clone_size: .; d_call: .; j_call: TRBJ1-4; cdr3_aa: CATSRDPRGNEKLFF; cdr3_nt: TGTGCCACCAGCAGAGATCCGCGCGGGAATGAAAAACTGTTTTTT
v_call: TRBV6-6; clone_size: .; d_call: TRBD1; j_call: TRBJ1-3; cdr3_aa: CASSQSPGQPRDSGNTIYF; cdr3_nt: TGTGCCAGCAGTCAATCACCGGGACAGCCTCGGGACTCTGGAAACACCATATATTTT
v_call: TRBV27; clone_size: .; d_call: TRBD1; j_call: TRBJ1-5; cdr3_aa: CASRDGQGARNQPQHF; cdr3_nt: TGTGCCAGCAGGGATGGACAGGGGGCCCGCAATCAGCCCCAGCATTTT
v_call: TRBV27; clone_size: .; d_call: .; j_call: TRBJ2-7; cdr3_aa: CASSPQGYEQYF; cdr3_nt: TGTGCCAGCAGTCCACAGGGCTACGAGCAGTACTTC
v_call: TRBV5-1; clone_size: once; d_call: .; j_call: TRBJ1-6; cdr3_aa: CASSGGRSLHF; cdr3_nt: TGCGCCAGCAGCGGCGGGCGATCCCTCCACTTT
v_call: TRBV21-1; clone_size: .; d_call: .; j_call: TRBJ2-1; cdr3_aa: CASTKGAGSSYNEQFF; cdr3_nt: TGTGCCAGTACCAAAGGGGCCGGGAGCTCCTACAATGAGCAGTTCTTC
v_call: TRBV12-5; clone_size: .; d_call: .; j_call: TRBJ1-5; cdr3_aa: CASGLWDYNQPQHF; cdr3_nt: TGTGCTAGTGGTTTGTGGGACTACAATCAGCCCCAGCATTTT
v_call: TRBV9; clone_size: .; d_call: .; j_call: TRBJ1-1; cdr3_aa: CASSVVFPGDMNTEAFF; cdr3_nt: TGTGCCAGCAGCGTGGTGTTCCCAGGGGACATGAACACTGAAGCTTTCTTT
v_call: TRBV20-1; clone_size: .; d_call: .; j_call: TRBJ2-7; cdr3_aa: CSADRVGEQYF; cdr3_nt: TGCAGTGCTGATCGGGTGGGCGAGCAGTACTTC
v_call: TRBV11-3; clone_size: .; d_call: .; j_call: TRBJ2-2; cdr3_aa: CASSLYGEAGTGELFF; cdr3_nt: TGTGCCAGCAGCTTATATGGGGAGGCGGGCACCGGGGAGCTGTTTTTT
v_call: TRBV6-5; clone_size: .; d_call: .; j_call: TRBJ2-7; cdr3_aa: CASSSRASGYEQYF; cdr3_nt: TGTGCCAGCAGTTCCCGGGCCAGCGGCTACGAGCAGTACTTC
v_call: TRBV9; clone_size: .; d_call: .; j_call: TRBJ2-7; cdr3_aa: CASSVEGGSSYEQYF; cdr3_nt: TGTGCCAGCAGCGTAGAGGGGGGGAGCTCCTACGAGCAGTACTTC
v_call: TRBV2; clone_size: once; d_call: TRBD2; j_call: TRBJ2-3; cdr3_aa: CASRLAGAPTDTQYF; cdr3_nt: TGTGCCAGCAGGCTAGCGGGGGCACCCACAGATACGCAGTATTTT
v_call: TRBV6-5; clone_size: .; d_call: .; j_call: TRBJ2-5; cdr3_aa: CASSYSTGPQKTQYF; cdr3_nt: TGTGCCAGCAGTTACTCGACAGGTCCCCAAAAGACCCAGTACTTC
v_call: TRBV3-1/TRBV3-2; clone_size: .; d_call: .; j_call: TRBJ1-5; cdr3_aa: CASSFTTANQPQHF; cdr3_nt: TGTGCCAGCAGCTTTACGACAGCTAACCAGCCCCAGCATTTT
v_call: TRBV27; clone_size: .; d_call: .; j_call: TRBJ1-2; cdr3_aa: CASSSTGYGYTF; cdr3_nt: TGTGCCAGCAGTTCGACGGGGTATGGCTACACCTTC
v_call: TRBV5-6; clone_size: .; d_call: TRBD1; j_call: TRBJ1-4; cdr3_aa: CASSWGTGGEKLFF; cdr3_nt: TGTGCCAGCAGCTGGGGGACAGGGGGTGAAAAACTGTTTTTT
v_call: TRBV27; clone_size: .; d_call: TRBD1; j_call: TRBJ2-1; cdr3_aa: CASSQDRVRAGEQFF; cdr3_nt: TGTGCCAGCAGCCAGGACAGGGTCCGAGCAGGTGAGCAGTTCTTC
v_call: TRBV7-2; clone_size: .; d_call: TRBD1; j_call: TRBJ1-2; cdr3_aa: CASSLGTGAGYTF; cdr3_nt: TGTGCCAGCAGCTTAGGAACAGGGGCCGGCTACACCTTC
v_call: TRBV2; clone_size: .; d_call: .; j_call: TRBJ1-6; cdr3_aa: CASSEAPGVNSPLHF; cdr3_nt: TGTGCCAGCAGTGAGGCGCCAGGGGTCAATTCACCCCTCCACTTT
v_call: TRBV2; clone_size: .; d_call: TRBD1; j_call: TRBJ2-5; cdr3_aa: CASLTGETQYF; cdr3_nt: TGTGCCAGCCTGACAGGGGAGACCCAGTACTTC
v_call: TRBV6-4; clone_size: .; d_call: .; j_call: TRBJ2-4; cdr3_aa: CASSDPLSPGNGVKNIQYF; cdr3_nt: TGTGCCAGCAGTGACCCACTGTCCCCCGGGAATGGCGTCAAAAACATTCAGTACTTC
v_call: TRBV5-1; clone_size: .; d_call: .; j_call: TRBJ2-3; cdr3_aa: CASSTKAIGQPEDTQYF; cdr3_nt: TGCGCCAGCAGCACTAAGGCGATTGGACAGCCTGAGGATACGCAGTATTTT
v_call: TRBV7-6; clone_size: .; d_call: TRBD2; j_call: TRBJ2-7; cdr3_aa: CASSLAPRGGGYEQYF; cdr3_nt: TGTGCCAGCAGCTTAGCCCCCCGGGGCGGGGGCTACGAGCAGTACTTC
v_call: TRBV5-1; clone_size: once; d_call: .; j_call: TRBJ1-3; cdr3_aa: CASSQTGIGNTIYF; cdr3_nt: TGCGCCAGCAGCCAAACAGGGATTGGAAACACCATATATTTT
v_call: TRBV6-2/TRBV6-3; clone_size: .; d_call: TRBD2; j_call: TRBJ2-5; cdr3_aa: CASSSGGAMETQYF; cdr3_nt: TGTGCCAGCAGCAGCGGGGGGGCGATGGAGACCCAGTACTTC
v_call: TRBV20-1; clone_size: .; d_call: .; j_call: TRBJ2-1; cdr3_aa: CSASRDNYNEQFF; cdr3_nt: TGCAGTGCTAGTCGGGACAATTACAATGAGCAGTTCTTC
v_call: TRBV10-1; clone_size: .; d_call: .; j_call: TRBJ1-1; cdr3_aa: CASSPGRGTEAFF; cdr3_nt: TGCGCCAGCAGCCCTGGACGGGGCACTGAAGCTTTCTTT
v_call: TRBV7-9; clone_size: .; d_call: .; j_call: TRBJ1-1; cdr3_aa: CASSYSTTEAFF; cdr3_nt: TGTGCCAGCAGTTACAGTACCACTGAAGCTTTCTTT
v_call: TRBV6-6; clone_size: .; d_call: TRBD1; j_call: TRBJ1-1; cdr3_aa: CASRETGTANTEAFF; cdr3_nt: TGTGCCAGCAGGGAGACCGGGACAGCGAACACTGAAGCTTTCTTT
v_call: TRBV9; clone_size: .; d_call: .; j_call: TRBJ2-7; cdr3_aa: CASSDRVNSYEQYF; cdr3_nt: TGTGCCAGCAGCGACAGGGTCAACTCCTACGAGCAGTACTTC
v_call: TRBV9; clone_size: .; d_call: .; j_call: TRBJ1-1; cdr3_aa: CASSSDMNTEAFF; cdr3_nt: TGTGCCAGCAGCTCAGACATGAACACTGAAGCTTTCTTT
v_call: TRBV4-1; clone_size: .; d_call: TRBD2; j_call: TRBJ2-3; cdr3_aa: CASSLTSGVTDTQYF; cdr3_nt: TGCGCCAGCAGCCTAACGAGCGGGGTCACAGATACGCAGTATTTT
v_call: TRBV3-1/TRBV3-2; clone_size: .; d_call: TRBD1; j_call: TRBJ1-2; cdr3_aa: CASSPGTGEYGYTF; cdr3_nt: TGTGCCAGCAGCCCCGGGACAGGGGAGTATGGCTACACCTTC
v_call: TRBV9; clone_size: .; d_call: .; j_call: TRBJ2-3; cdr3_aa: CASSVGIAESTDTQYF; cdr3_nt: TGTGCCAGCAGCGTAGGGATAGCGGAGAGCACAGATACGCAGTATTTT
v_call: TRBV10-3; clone_size: .; d_call: TRBD1; j_call: TRBJ1-2; cdr3_aa: CATLGGTGTRGGYTF; cdr3_nt: TGTGCCACCTTAGGAGGGACAGGGACGAGGGGTGGCTACACCTTC
v_call: TRBV4-1; clone_size: .; d_call: .; j_call: TRBJ2-7; cdr3_aa: CASSPGGEVVYEQYF; cdr3_nt: TGCGCCAGCAGCCCCGGTGGGGAGGTAGTCTACGAGCAGTACTTC
v_call: TRBV28; clone_size: .; d_call: TRBD1; j_call: TRBJ1-5; cdr3_aa: CASSFFTGGSGQPQHF; cdr3_nt: TGTGCCAGCAGTTTCTTTACAGGGGGCTCTGGTCAGCCCCAGCATTTT